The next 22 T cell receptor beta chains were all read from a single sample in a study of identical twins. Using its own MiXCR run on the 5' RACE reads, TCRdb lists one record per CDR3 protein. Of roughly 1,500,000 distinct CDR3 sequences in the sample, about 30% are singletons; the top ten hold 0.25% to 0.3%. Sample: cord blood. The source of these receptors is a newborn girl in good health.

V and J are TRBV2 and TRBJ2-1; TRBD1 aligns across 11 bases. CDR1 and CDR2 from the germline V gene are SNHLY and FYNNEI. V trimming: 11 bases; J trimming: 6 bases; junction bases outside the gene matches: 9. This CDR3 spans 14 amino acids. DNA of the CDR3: TGTGCCGGCATGCCCGGGACAGGGGGCAATGAGCAGTTCTTC. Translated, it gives CAGMPGTGGNEQFF.

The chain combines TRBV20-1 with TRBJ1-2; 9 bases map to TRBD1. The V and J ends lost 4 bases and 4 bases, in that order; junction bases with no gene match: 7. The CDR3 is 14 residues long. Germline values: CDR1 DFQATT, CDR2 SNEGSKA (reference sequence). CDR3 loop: CSAIPGQGGYGYTF. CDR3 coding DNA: TGCAGTGCTATCCCGGGACAGGGCGGCTATGGCTACACCTTC.

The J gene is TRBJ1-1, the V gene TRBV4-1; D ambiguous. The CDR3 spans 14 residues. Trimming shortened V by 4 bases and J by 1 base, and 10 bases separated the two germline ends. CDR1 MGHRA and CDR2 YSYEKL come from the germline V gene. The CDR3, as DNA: TGCGCCAGCAGCCGAGTGACTGCGAACACTGAAGCTTTCTTT. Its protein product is CASSRVTANTEAFF.

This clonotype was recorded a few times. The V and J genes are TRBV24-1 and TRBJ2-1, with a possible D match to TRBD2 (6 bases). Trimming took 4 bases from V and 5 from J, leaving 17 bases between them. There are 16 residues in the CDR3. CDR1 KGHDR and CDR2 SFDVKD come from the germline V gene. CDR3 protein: CATSDLGLPANNEQFF. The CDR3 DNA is TGTGCCACCAGTGACCTGGGACTCCCGGCCAACAATGAGCAGTTCTTC.

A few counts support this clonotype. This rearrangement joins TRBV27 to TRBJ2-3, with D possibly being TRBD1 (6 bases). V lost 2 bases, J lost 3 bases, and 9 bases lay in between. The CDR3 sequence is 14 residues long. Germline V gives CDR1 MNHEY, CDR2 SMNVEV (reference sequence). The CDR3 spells CASSLTGQTDTQYF. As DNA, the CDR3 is TGTGCCAGCAGTTTAACCGGACAGACAGATACGCAGTATTTT.

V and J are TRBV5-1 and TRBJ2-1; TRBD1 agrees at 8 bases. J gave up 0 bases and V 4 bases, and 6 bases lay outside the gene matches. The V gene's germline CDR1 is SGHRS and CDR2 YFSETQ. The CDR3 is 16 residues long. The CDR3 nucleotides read TGCGCCAGCAGCCGATCGGGACAGGCCTCCTACAATGAGCAGTTCTTC. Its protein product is CASSRSGQASYNEQFF.

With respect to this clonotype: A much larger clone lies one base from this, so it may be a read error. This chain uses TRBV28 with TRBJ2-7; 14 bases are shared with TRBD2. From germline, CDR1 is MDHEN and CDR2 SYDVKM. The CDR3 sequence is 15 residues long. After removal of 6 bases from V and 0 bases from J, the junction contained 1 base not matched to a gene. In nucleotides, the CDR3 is TGTGCCAGCAGGGGGACTAGCGGGAGCTCCTACGAGCAGTACTTC. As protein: CASRGTSGSSYEQYF.

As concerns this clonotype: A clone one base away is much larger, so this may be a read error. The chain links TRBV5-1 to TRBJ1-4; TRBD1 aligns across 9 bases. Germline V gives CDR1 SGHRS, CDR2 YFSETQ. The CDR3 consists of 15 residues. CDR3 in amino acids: CVSSPRTGENEKLFF. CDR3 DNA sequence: TGCGTCAGCAGCCCCCGGACAGGGGAGAATGAAAAACTGTTTTTT.

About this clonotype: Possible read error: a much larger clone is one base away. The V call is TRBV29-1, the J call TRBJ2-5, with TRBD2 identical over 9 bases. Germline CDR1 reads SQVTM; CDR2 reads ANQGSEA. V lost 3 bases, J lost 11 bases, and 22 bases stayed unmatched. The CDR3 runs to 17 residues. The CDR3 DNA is TGCAGCGTTGAGGGGGTAGCGGGAGACGTTTCAAGCAATGAGCAGTACTTC. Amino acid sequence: CSVEGVAGDVSSNEQYF.

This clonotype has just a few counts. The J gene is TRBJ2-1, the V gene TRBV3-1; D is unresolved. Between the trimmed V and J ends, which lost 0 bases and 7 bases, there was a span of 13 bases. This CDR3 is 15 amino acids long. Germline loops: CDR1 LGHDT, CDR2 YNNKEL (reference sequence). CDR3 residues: CASSQEGLLVNEQFF. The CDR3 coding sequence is TGTGCCAGCAGCCAAGAGGGCCTACTTGTTAATGAGCAGTTCTTC.

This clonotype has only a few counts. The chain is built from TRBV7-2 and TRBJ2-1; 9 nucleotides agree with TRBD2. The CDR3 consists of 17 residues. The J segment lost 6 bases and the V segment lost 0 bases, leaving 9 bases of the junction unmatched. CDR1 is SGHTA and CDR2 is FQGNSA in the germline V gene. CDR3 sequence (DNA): TGTGCCAGCAGCTTAGCACACCTAGCGGGGATCTTCAATGAGCAGTTCTTC. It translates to CASSLAHLAGIFNEQFF.

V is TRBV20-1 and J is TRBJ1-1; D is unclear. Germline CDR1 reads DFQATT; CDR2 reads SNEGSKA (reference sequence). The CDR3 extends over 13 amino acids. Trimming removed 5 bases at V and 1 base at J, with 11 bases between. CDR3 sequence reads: CSAWRTENTEAFF. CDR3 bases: TGCAGTGCTTGGAGGACGGAGAACACTGAAGCTTTCTTT.

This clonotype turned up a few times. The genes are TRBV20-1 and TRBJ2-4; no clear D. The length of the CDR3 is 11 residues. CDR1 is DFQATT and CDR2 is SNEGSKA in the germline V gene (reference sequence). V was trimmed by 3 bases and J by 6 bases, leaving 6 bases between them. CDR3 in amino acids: CSASSVNIQYF. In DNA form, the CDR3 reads TGCAGTGCTAGCTCAGTAAACATTCAGTACTTC.

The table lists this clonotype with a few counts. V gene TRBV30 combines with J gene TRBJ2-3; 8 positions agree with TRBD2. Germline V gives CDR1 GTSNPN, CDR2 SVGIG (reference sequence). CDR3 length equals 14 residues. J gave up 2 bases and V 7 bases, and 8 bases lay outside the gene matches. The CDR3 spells CASSRGGITDTQYF. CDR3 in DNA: TGTGCCTCCTCCCGGGGGGGGATCACAGATACGCAGTATTTT.

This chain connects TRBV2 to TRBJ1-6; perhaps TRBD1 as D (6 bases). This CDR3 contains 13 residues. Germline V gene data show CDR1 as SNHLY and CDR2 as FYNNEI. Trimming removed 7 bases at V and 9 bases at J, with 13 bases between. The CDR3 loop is CASKGQDLSPLHF. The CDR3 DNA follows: TGTGCCAGCAAGGGACAAGATCTTTCACCCCTCCACTTT.

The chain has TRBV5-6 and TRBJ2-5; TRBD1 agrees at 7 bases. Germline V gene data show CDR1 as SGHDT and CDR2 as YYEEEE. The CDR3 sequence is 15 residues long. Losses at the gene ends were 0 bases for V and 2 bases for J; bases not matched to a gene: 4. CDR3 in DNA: TGTGCCAGCAGCTTGGCAACAGGGGATCAAGAGACCCAGTACTTC. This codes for CASSLATGDQETQYF.

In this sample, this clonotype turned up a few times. CDR3: CSARDGQLVRETQYF. CDR3 nucleotide sequence: TGCAGTGCTAGAGACGGGCAGCTAGTTCGAGAGACCCAGTACTTC. V is TRBV20-1 and J is TRBJ2-5; D unresolved. The CDR3 extends over 15 amino acids. The germline CDR1 and CDR2 sequences are DFQATT and SNEGSKA (reference sequence). The V end was cut by 0 bases, the J end by 4 bases, with 15 bases between.

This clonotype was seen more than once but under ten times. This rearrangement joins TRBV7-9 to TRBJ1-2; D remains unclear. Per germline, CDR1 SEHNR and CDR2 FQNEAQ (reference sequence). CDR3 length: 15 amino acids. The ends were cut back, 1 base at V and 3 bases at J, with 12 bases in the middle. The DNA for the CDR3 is TGTGCCAGCAGCTTAGGGGCCGGGGTATACTATGGCTACACCTTC. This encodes CASSLGAGVYYGYTF.

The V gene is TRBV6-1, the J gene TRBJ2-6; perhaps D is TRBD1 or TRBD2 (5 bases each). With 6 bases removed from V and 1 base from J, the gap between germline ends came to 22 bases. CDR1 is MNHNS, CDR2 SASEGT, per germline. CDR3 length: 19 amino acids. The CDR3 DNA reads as TGTGCCAGCAGGGCCAATTTCGGGACCCCTATTTCTGGGGCCAACGTCCTGACTTTC. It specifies CASRANFGTPISGANVLTF.

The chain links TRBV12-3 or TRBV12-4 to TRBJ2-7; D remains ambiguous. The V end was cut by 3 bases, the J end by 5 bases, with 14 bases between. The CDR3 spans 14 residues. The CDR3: CASSLNLAFNEQYF. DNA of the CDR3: TGTGCCAGCAGTTTGAATTTAGCCTTTAACGAGCAGTACTTC.

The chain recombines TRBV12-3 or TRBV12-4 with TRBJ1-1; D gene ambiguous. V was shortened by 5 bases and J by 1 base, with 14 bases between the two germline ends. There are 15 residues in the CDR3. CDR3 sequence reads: CASSHQGNGNTEAFF. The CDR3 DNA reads TGTGCCAGCAGTCACCAAGGGAACGGGAACACTGAAGCTTTCTTT.

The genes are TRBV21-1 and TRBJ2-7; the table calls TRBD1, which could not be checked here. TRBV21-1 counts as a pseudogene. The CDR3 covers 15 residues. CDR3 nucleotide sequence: TGTGCCAGCAGCAAAGCCGGAGGTTACAGGGTCGAGCAGTACTTC. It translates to CASSKAGGYRVEQYF.